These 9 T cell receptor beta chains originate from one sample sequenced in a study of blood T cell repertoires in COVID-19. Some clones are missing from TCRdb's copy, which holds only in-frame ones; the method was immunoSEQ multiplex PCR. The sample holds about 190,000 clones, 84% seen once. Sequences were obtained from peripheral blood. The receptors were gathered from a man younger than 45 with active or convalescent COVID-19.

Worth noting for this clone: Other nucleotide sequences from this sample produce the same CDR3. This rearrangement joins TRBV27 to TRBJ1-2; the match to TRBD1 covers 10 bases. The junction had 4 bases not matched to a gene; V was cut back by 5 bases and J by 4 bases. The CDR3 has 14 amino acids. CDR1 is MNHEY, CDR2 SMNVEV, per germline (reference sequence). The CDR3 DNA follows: TGTGCCAGCAGTCCGCGGACAGGGGGCTATGGCTACACCTTC. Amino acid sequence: CASSPRTGGYGYTF.

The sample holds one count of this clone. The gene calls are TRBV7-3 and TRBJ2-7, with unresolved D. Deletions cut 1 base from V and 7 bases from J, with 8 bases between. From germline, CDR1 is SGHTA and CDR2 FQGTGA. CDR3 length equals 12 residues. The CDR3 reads CASSLKPTEQYV. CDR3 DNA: TGTGCCAGCAGCTTAAAACCCACTGAGCAGTACGTC.

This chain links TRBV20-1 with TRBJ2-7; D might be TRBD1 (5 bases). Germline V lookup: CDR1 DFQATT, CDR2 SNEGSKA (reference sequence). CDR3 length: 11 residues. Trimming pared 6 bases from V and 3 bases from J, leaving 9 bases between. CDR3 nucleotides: TGCAGTGCCCTAGACAGCTACGAGCAGTACTTC. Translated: CSALDSYEQYF.

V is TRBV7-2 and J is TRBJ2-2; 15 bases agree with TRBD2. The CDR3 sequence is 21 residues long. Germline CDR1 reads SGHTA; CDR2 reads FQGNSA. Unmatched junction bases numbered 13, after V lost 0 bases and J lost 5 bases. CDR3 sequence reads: CASSLARKGGLAGGRTGELFF. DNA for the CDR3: TGTGCCAGCAGCTTAGCCCGGAAGGGGGGACTAGCGGGAGGCAGGACCGGGGAGCTGTTTTTT.

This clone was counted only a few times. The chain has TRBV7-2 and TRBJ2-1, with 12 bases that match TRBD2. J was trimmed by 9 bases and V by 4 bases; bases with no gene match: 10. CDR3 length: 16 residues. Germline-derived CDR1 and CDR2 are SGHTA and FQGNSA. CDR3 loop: CASSSAGLAGKGEQFF. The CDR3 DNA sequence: TGTGCCAGCAGCTCTGCCGGACTAGCGGGAAAGGGTGAGCAGTTCTTC.

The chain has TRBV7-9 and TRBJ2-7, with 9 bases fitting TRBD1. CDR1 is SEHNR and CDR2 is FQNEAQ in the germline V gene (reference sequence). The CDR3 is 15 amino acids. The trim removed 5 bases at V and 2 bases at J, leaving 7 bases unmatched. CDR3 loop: CASSHGTGPAYEQYV. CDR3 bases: TGTGCCAGCAGCCACGGGACAGGGCCAGCCTACGAGCAGTACGTC.

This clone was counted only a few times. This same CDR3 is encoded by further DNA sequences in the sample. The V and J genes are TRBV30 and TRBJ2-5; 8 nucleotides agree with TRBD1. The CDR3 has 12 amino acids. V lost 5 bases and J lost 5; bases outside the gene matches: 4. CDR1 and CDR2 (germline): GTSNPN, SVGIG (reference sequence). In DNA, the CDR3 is TGTGCCTGGGGACAGGGCGGGGAGACCCAGTACTTC. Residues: CAWGQGGETQYF.

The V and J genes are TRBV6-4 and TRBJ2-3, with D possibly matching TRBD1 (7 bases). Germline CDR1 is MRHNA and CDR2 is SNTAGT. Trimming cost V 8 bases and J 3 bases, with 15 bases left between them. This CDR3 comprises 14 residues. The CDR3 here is CASGTGEATDTQYF. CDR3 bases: TGTGCCAGCGGAACAGGGGAGGCAACAGATACGCAGTATTTT.

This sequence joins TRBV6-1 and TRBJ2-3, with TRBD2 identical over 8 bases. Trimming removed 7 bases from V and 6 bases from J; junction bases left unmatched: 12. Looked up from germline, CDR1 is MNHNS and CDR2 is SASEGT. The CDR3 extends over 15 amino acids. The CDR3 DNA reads TGTGCCAGCATGGGAGCTAGCGGGCTTCGGGATACGCAGTATTTT. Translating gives CASMGASGLRDTQYF.